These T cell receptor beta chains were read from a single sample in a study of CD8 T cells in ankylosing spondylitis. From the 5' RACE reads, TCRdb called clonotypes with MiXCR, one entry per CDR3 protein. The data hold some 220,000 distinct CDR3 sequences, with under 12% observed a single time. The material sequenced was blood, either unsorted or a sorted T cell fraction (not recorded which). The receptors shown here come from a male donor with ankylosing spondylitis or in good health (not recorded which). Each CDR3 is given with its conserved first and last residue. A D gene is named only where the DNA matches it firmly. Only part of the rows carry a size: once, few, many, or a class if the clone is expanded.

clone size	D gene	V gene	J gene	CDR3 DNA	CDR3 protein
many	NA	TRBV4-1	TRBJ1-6	TGCGCCAGCACCCCAGGAACAACCCAAGGTTCCTATAATTCACCCCTCCACTTT	CASTPGTTQGSYNSPLHF
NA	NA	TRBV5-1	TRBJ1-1	TGCGCCAGCAGCTTCCAAGTGAACACTGAAGCTTTCTTT	CASSFQVNTEAFF
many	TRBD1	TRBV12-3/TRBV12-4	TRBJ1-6	TGTGCCAGCAGTAAGGACAGGGGGGGAGGTTTATATAATTCACCCCTCCACTTT	CASSKDRGGGLYNSPLHF
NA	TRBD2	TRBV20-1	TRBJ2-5	TGCAGTGCTAGAGATCGAGTAGTAGCGGGAGTCGGCTCAGAGACCCAGTACTTC	CSARDRVVAGVGSETQYF
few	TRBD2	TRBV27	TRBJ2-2	TGTGCCAGCAGTTTGAGGCCCATACTAGCGGGGATTAACACCGGGGAGCTGTTTTTT	CASSLRPILAGINTGELFF
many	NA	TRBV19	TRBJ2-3	TGTGCCAGTAGTTCAGCTTTCACAGATACGCAGTATTTT	CASSSAFTDTQYF
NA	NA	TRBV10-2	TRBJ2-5	TGCGCCAGCAGTGAGGGACAGCCTCCTACCGGTCAAGAGACCCAGTACTTC	CASSEGQPPTGQETQYF
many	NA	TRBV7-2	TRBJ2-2	TGTGCCAGCAGCTCGAGGTGGGGCGCCGGGGAGCTGTTTTTT	CASSSRWGAGELFF
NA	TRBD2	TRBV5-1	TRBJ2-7	TGCGCCAGCAGCTATGGACTAGCGCAGATACACTCCTACGAGCAGTACTTC	CASSYGLAQIHSYEQYF
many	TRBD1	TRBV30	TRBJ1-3	TGTGCCTGGAGGGCCGGGACAGGGGTCGGAAACACCATATATTTT	CAWRAGTGVGNTIYF
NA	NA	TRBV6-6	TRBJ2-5	TGTGCCAGCAGTTACATCCGGGACGAGACCCAGTACTTC	CASSYIRDETQYF
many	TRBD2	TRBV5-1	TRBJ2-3	TGCGCCAGCAGCTTGCCCAAGGGAGGGAATGCAGATACGCAGTATTTT	CASSLPKGGNADTQYF
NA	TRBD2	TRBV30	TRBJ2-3	TGTGCCTGGAGCCGCGGGGGTACAGATACGCAGTATTTT	CAWSRGGTDTQYF
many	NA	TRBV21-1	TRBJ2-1	TGTGCCAGCAGCAAAGTGGGGCAACCCCGGCCCAATGAGCAGTTCTTC	CASSKVGQPRPNEQFF
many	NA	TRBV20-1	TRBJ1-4	TGCAGTGCTAGAGGCACCGGGACGACGGCCCGTGAAAAACTGTTTTTT	CSARGTGTTAREKLFF
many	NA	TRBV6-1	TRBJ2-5	TGTGCCAGCAGTCCCGGGGGACAGCAAGAGACCCAGTACTTC	CASSPGGQQETQYF
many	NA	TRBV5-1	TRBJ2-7	TGCGCCAGCACCCCGACCTTCAACTCCTACGAGCAGTACTTC	CASTPTFNSYEQYF
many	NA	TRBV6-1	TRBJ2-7	TGTGCCAGCAGTGAATTGAACTTCTCCTACGAGCAGTACTTC	CASSELNFSYEQYF
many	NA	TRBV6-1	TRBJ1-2	TGTGCCAGCAGTGAGGTGCCTGACAGAAGCTATGGCTACACCTTC	CASSEVPDRSYGYTF
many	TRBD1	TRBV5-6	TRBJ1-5	TGTGCCAGCAGCCCGGGACAGAATCAGCCCCAGCATTTT	CASSPGQNQPQHF
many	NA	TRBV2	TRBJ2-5	TGTGCCAGCAGTCCTACCCACAGGGAAGGGGCCCAGTACTTC	CASSPTHREGAQYF
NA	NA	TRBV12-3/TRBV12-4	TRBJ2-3	TGTGCCAGCAGTTTTGTCGGGGCCACTGGGAATACGCAGTATTTT	CASSFVGATGNTQYF
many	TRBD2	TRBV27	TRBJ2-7	TGTGCCAGCAGCCTCAGACTAGCGGGAGTTTACGAGCAGTACTTC	CASSLRLAGVYEQYF
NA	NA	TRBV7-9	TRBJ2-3	TGTGCCAGCAGCTTAGGGCGCGCGGAGGCAGATACGCAGTATTTT	CASSLGRAEADTQYF
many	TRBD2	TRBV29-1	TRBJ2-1	TGCAGCGTTGAAGTGGGGTTAGCGGGGCGCTACAATGAGCAGTTCTTC	CSVEVGLAGRYNEQFF
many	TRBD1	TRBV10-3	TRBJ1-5	TGTGCCATCAGTAGGGACAGGGACAATCAGCCCCAGCATTTT	CAISRDRDNQPQHF
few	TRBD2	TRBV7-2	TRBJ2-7	TGTGCCAGCGCGGGAGACTCCTACGAGCAGTACTTC	CASAGDSYEQYF
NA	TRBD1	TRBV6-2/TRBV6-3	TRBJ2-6	TGTGCCAGCAGTTACCCGACAGGGAATGGGGCCAACGTCCTGACTTTC	CASSYPTGNGANVLTF
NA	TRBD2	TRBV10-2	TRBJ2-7	TGCGCCAGCAGTGACCGGGGGGGAATCTACGAGCAGTACTTC	CASSDRGGIYEQYF
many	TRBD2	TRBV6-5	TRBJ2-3	TGTGCCAGCAGTCACCAGACTAGCGGGAGCCCAGATACGCAGTATTTT	CASSHQTSGSPDTQYF
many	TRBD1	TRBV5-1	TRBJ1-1	TGCGCCAGCAGCGCGGCCGGGACAGTGAACACTGAAGCTTTCTTT	CASSAAGTVNTEAFF
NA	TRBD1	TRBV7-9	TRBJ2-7	TGTGCCAGCAGCCCTGCAGGGGGTCTGAGGAACGAGCAGTACTTC	CASSPAGGLRNEQYF
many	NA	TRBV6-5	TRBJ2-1	TGTGCCAGCAGTTCGTCTGGTGGGGGGAGTGGGAATGAGCAGTTCTTC	CASSSSGGGSGNEQFF
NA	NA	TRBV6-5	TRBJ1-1	TGTGCCAGCAGTTACTCGATGGCGGACACTGAAGCTTTCTTT	CASSYSMADTEAFF
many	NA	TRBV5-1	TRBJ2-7	TGCGCCAGCCGACCGACTTCCCTCGGGGAGCAGTACTTC	CASRPTSLGEQYF
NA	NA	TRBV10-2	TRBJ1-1	TGCGCCAGCAGTCGGTCAGAGACTGAAGCTTTCTTT	CASSRSETEAFF
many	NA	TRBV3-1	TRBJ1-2	TGTGCCAGCAGCCGGACTTCGGTCTATGGCTACACCTTC	CASSRTSVYGYTF
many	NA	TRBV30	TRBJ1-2	TGTGCCTGGAGGCCAGGGGTGGTATATGGCTACACCTTC	CAWRPGVVYGYTF
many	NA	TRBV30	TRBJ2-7	TGTGCCTGGAGTTCTGGCGGCAGTCAGTACTTC	CAWSSGGSQYF
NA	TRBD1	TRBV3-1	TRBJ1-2	TGTGCCAGCAGCCTAGCCTTGGACAGGGGAAACTATGGCTACACCTTC	CASSLALDRGNYGYTF
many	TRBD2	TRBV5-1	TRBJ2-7	TGCGCCAGCAGCTTGGCCATCGCTAGCGGGAGGATCCCCTACGAGCAGTACTTC	CASSLAIASGRIPYEQYF
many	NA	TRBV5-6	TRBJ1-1	TGTGCCAGCACGTGGGGCGCAGGGAACACTGAAGCTTTCTTT	CASTWGAGNTEAFF
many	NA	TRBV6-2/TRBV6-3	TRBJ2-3	TGTGCCAGCAGTTACTCGGAGGGAAATACGCAGTATTTT	CASSYSEGNTQYF